This T cell receptor beta chain was recovered during a study of blood T cell repertoires in COVID-19. Germline CDR1 SGHRS, CDR2 YFSETQ. The CDR3 sequence is 15 residues long. V lost 4 bases and J lost 3; bases outside the gene matches: 6. Allocation to cohorts depended on clinical history reported by the participants. Sequenced by immunoSEQ multiplex PCR; TCRdb stores in-frame clones only, minus some. The sample gives a few hundred thousand clones, about 90% of which show up once; approximately 5.3% is in the top ten. This clonotype was sampled from a woman younger than 45 who had recovered from COVID-19. V usage is TRBV5-1 and J usage is TRBJ1-1; 10 nucleotides align to TRBD1. Sequencing was performed on PBMCs or T cells enriched from blood (not recorded which). The CDR3 loop reads CASSKQDRGHTEAFF. In DNA, the CDR3 is TGCGCCAGCAGCAAACAAGACAGGGGGCACACTGAAGCTTTCTTT. Full variable domain (remainder filled in from reference TRBV5-1 and TRBJ1-1): KAGVTQTPRYLIKTRGQQVTLSCSPISGHRSVSWYQQTPGQGLQFLFEYFSETQRNKGNFPGRFSGRQFSNSRSEMNVSTLELGDSALYLCASSKQDRGHTEAFFGQGTRLTVV.